This T cell receptor (beta chain) was identified during a study of blood T cell repertoires in COVID-19. At the level of the study: The United States, Italy and Spain were the sources of the acute and convalescent COVID-19 samples.

V was pared by 5 bases and J by 6 bases, with 13 bases between. The CDR3 loop spans 14 amino acids. Germline V lookup: CDR1 SEHNR, CDR2 FQNEAQ (reference sequence). TCRdb's copy holds only in-frame clones and misses some; the assay was immunoSEQ multiplex PCR. The table lists around 300,000 clones, roughly nine tenths of them singletons. V and J are TRBV7-9 and TRBJ2-2; perhaps TRBD2 as D (5 bases). Sequenced input: peripheral blood. The clonotype was recovered from a man between 18 and 35 years old with active or convalescent COVID-19. Here the CDR3 reads CASSPAGQSGELFF. In nucleotides, the CDR3 is TGTGCCAGCAGCCCGGCGGGTCAGTCCGGGGAGCTGTTTTTT.